What follows is one T cell receptor (beta chain) and its context. Source study methods: Cell counts per sample came from amplifying reference gene primers. The protocol was immunoSEQ multiplex PCR, while the TCRdb copy is restricted to in-frame clones and leaves out a portion. D and trimming were read from the DNA, whereas the V and J calls and clone size are those reported in that table. The sample comprises 95,000 to 130,000 clones, 82% of which are singletons, and over 6% rests with the top ten. This sample was taken from a study of blood T cell repertoires in COVID-19. As for the study in general: Samples representing acute and convalescent COVID-19 were sourced from the United States, Italy and Spain. In each case, the material was cDNA or gDNA derived from T cells, B-cell-depleted T cells, or PBMCs.

Deletions cut 0 bases from V and 5 bases from J, with 19 bases between. In germline, CDR1 is MNHEY, CDR2 SMNVEV (reference sequence). There are 17 residues in the CDR3. Sequenced input: peripheral blood. The chain recombines TRBV27 with TRBJ1-2; D is undetermined. This sequence originates from a man between 65 and 85 years old with active or convalescent COVID-19. The CDR3 DNA follows: TGTGCCAGCAGTTTATCAGGTCTGTTGGGCAGGTCATATGGCTACACCTTC. It is translated as CASSLSGLLGRSYGYTF.